Below, 30 T cell receptor beta chains from the same sample are listed, as sequenced in a study of blood T cell repertoires in COVID-19. Using immunoSEQ multiplex PCR, the repertoire was profiled, and TCRdb retains in-frame clones only, with some absent. The table lists 120,000 to 150,000 clones, 80% to 90% of them singletons. Sequencing input: peripheral blood. The source of these receptors is a woman aged 45-65 years with acute or convalescent COVID-19.

V and J are TRBV10-3 and TRBJ1-1; D possibly corresponds to TRBD1 (5 bases). From germline, CDR1 is ENHRY and CDR2 SYGVKD. The CDR3 totals 14 residues. Trimming removed 0 bases from V and 10 bases from J, with 15 bases in between. The CDR3, as DNA: TGTGCCATCAGTGAGTCAACAGGAGATGTTCCAGCTTTCTTT. It is translated as CAISESTGDVPAFF.

This chain joins TRBV7-9 and TRBJ1-2; a possible D gene is TRBD1 (6 bases). The length of the CDR3 is 13 residues. Germline V gives CDR1 SEHNR, CDR2 FQNEAQ (reference sequence). V was clipped by 4 bases and J by 4 bases, with 10 bases between them. CDR3 residues: CASSSGAGYGYTF. CDR3 sequence (DNA): TGTGCCAGCAGCTCAGGGGCAGGCTATGGCTACACCTTC. The variable domain in full, completed from reference TRBV7-9 and TRBJ1-2, reads DTGVSQNPRHKITKRGQNVTFRCDPISEHNRLYWYRQTLGQGPEFLTYFQNEAQLEKSRLLSDRFSAERPKGSFSTLEIQRTEQGDSAMYLCASSSGAGYGYTFGSGTRLTVV.

This chain uses TRBV6-5 with TRBJ2-5; 11 nucleotides line up with TRBD1. Germline CDR1 reads MNHEY; CDR2 reads SVGAGI. After removal of 3 bases from V and 5 bases from J, the junction contained 5 bases not matched to a gene. This CDR3 has 15 residues. DNA of the CDR3: TGTGCCAGCAGTTATACCGGGACAGGGGGTGAGACCCAGTACTTC. This translates into CASSYTGTGGETQYF.

The rearrangement uses TRBV5-1 and TRBJ2-1, with TRBD2 matching over 10 bases. With V trimmed by 2 bases and J by 7 bases, 3 bases remained unmatched. Germline V gives CDR1 SGHRS, CDR2 YFSETQ. The CDR3 totals 14 residues. As DNA, the CDR3 is TGCGCCAGCAGCTTAACTAGCGGGGTTAATGAGCAGTTCTTC. Translated, it gives CASSLTSGVNEQFF.

This clone was seen more than once but under ten times. The chain combines TRBV2 with TRBJ1-1; possibly TRBD1 for D (6 bases). Germline V gives CDR1 SNHLY, CDR2 FYNNEI. Trimming removed 7 bases at V and 4 bases at J, with 16 bases between. The CDR3 runs to 14 residues. The CDR3 reads CASITLQGFTEAFF. The DNA for the CDR3 is TGTGCCAGCATTACCCTACAGGGCTTCACTGAAGCTTTCTTT.

This chain joins TRBV5-1 and TRBJ2-2; 10 bases map to TRBD1. This CDR3 comprises 15 residues. The V and J ends lost 4 bases and 5 bases, in that order; junction bases with no gene match: 5. Germline CDR1 and CDR2: SGHRS and YFSETQ. CDR3 nucleotides: TGCGCCAGCAGCCCGGGACAGGGGTGGACCGGGGAGCTGTTTTTT. Amino acid sequence: CASSPGQGWTGELFF.

The V gene is TRBV29-1, the J gene TRBJ2-1; no clear D. Germline CDR1 SQVTM, CDR2 ANQGSEA. The V end was cut by 0 bases, the J end by 3 bases, with 6 bases between. The CDR3 consists of 13 residues. As DNA, the CDR3 is TGCAGCGTTGAAGATTCCGGCTACAATGAGCAGTTCTTC. Translating it yields CSVEDSGYNEQFF.

This clone came up once. The chain couples TRBV11-2 to TRBJ1-6; D is undetermined. Per germline, CDR1 SGHAT and CDR2 FQNNGV. This CDR3 is 15 amino acids long. Trimming took 1 base from V and 0 from J, leaving 4 bases between them. The CDR3 nucleotides read TGTGCCAGCAGCTTAGGTATCTCCTATAATTCACCCCTCCACTTT. Translated: CASSLGISYNSPLHF.

The V and J genes are TRBV19 and TRBJ1-1, with TRBD1 identical over 10 bases. The length of the CDR3 is 19 residues. Germline CDR1 is LNHDA and CDR2 is SQIVND (reference sequence). Germline trimming cut 7 bases from V and 1 base from J; bases unmatched to any gene: 18. CDR3 residues: CASKGVMRDRGLTNTEAFF. CDR3 nucleotide sequence: TGTGCCAGTAAGGGGGTCATGCGGGACAGGGGTCTTACGAACACTGAAGCTTTCTTT.

The chain combines TRBV29-1 with TRBJ2-7; 15 positions match TRBD2. With 3 bases clipped from V and 3 bases from J, the junction kept 6 bases outside the gene matches. The CDR3 is 16 residues long. Germline lookup yields CDR1 SQVTM and CDR2 ANQGSEA. CDR3: CSVDAWTSGRGYEQYF. The CDR3 DNA sequence: TGCAGCGTTGACGCATGGACTAGCGGGAGGGGCTACGAGCAGTACTTC.

The J gene is TRBJ2-3, the V gene TRBV5-6, with 14 bases identical to TRBD2. This CDR3 has 18 residues. Germline V gives CDR1 SGHDT, CDR2 YYEEEE. Losses at the gene ends were 4 bases for V and 2 bases for J; bases not matched to a gene: 9. This CDR3 is CASSPPGLAGAFTDTQYF. CDR3 bases: TGTGCCAGCAGCCCACCGGGACTAGCGGGGGCCTTCACAGATACGCAGTATTTT. Combining the CDR3 with reference TRBV5-6 and TRBJ2-3 gives the whole variable domain DAGVTQSPTHLIKTRGQQVTLRCSPKSGHDTVSWYQQALGQGPQFIFQYYEEEERQRGNFPDRFSGHQFPNYSSELNVNALLLGDSALYLCASSPPGLAGAFTDTQYFGPGTRLTVL.

This clone was observed a single time. This chain uses TRBV12-3 or TRBV12-4 with TRBJ1-2, with 7 bases identical to TRBD1. The CDR3 consists of 13 residues. With V trimmed by 0 bases and J by 8 bases, 3 bases remained unmatched. The CDR3 DNA reads as TGTGCCAGCAGTTTAGCGACAGGGAGCGGCTACACCTTC. Protein sequence: CASSLATGSGYTF.

CDR3 in amino acids: CASSPRGQGALGANVLTF. The CDR3 DNA reads as TGTGCCAGCAGCCCAAGGGGACAGGGGGCGCTTGGGGCCAACGTCCTGACTTTC. This chain connects TRBV11-2 to TRBJ2-6; TRBD1 aligns across 12 bases. Looked up from germline, CDR1 is SGHAT and CDR2 is FQNNGV. V lost 5 bases and J lost 3; bases outside the gene matches: 8. The CDR3 loop spans 18 amino acids.

The rearrangement uses TRBV28 and TRBJ1-1, with D possibly TRBD1 on 6 matching bases. The CDR3 has 18 amino acids. Germline V gene sequence: CDR1 MDHEN, CDR2 SYDVKM. V gave up 7 bases and J gave up 0 bases, with 24 bases separating them. The CDR3 DNA reads TGTGCCAGCACCACTGGGACATCCTATGGACGCATGAACACTGAAGCTTTCTTT. It encodes CASTTGTSYGRMNTEAFF.

This clone was counted only a few times. The V call is TRBV5-4, the J call TRBJ2-7; D is possibly TRBD2 (6 bases). V was shortened by 3 bases and J by 6 bases, with 19 bases between the two germline ends. Germline CDR1 is SGHNT and CDR2 is YYREEE (reference sequence). CDR3 size: 15 residues. CDR3 protein: CASSSKGREIGEQYF. The CDR3 nucleotides are TGTGCCAGCAGCTCCAAAGGACGGGAGATTGGCGAGCAGTACTTC.

The rearrangement links TRBV14 to TRBJ1-2; D ambiguous. The CDR3 runs 15 residues. From germline, CDR1 is SGHDN and CDR2 FVKESK. Deletions cut 4 bases from V and 6 bases from J, with 18 bases between. The CDR3 reads CASSLLRRDSDGYTF. CDR3 nucleotides: TGTGCCAGCAGCCTGCTCCGACGGGATTCGGATGGCTACACCTTC. Full variable domain (rest looked up from reference TRBV14 and TRBJ1-2): EAGVTQFPSHSVIEKGQTVTLRCDPISGHDNLYWYRRVMGKEIKFLLHFVKESKQDESGMPNNRFLAERTGGTYSTLKVQPAELEDSGVYFCASSLLRRDSDGYTFGSGTRLTVV.

A single count supports this clone. This chain joins TRBV9 and TRBJ1-2; no firm D call. From germline, CDR1 is SGDLS and CDR2 YYNGEE. The CDR3 runs 15 residues. V dropped 0 bases and J dropped 0 bases, with 9 bases sitting between them. The CDR3 nucleotides read TGTGCCAGCAGCGTAGAACAGTCAACTAACTATGGCTACACCTTC. It codes for CASSVEQSTNYGYTF.

The chain couples TRBV27 to TRBJ1-2; the match to TRBD1 covers 12 bases. CDR3 length equals 14 residues. J lost 8 bases, V lost 2 bases, and 3 bases had no gene match. Germline CDR1 MNHEY, CDR2 SMNVEV (reference sequence). The CDR3 bases are TGTGCCAGCAGTTTAAGGGACAGGGGGCAAGGCTACACCTTC. Translating it yields CASSLRDRGQGYTF.

This chain joins TRBV5-4 and TRBJ1-1, with D possibly matching TRBD1 (5 bases). The CDR3 is 14 amino acids. Per germline, CDR1 SGHNT and CDR2 YYREEE (reference sequence). Trimming removed 3 bases from V and 4 bases from J, with 13 bases in between. CDR3 protein: CASSWPGGFTEAFF. The CDR3 DNA reads TGTGCCAGCAGCTGGCCTGGGGGGTTCACTGAAGCTTTCTTT.

The CDR3 DNA is TGTGCCAGCTCACCCGAGGTAGGATACCAAAACATTCAGTACTTC. Encoded protein: CASSPEVGYQNIQYF. The chain couples TRBV18 to TRBJ2-4; D gene uncertain. This CDR3 is 15 amino acids long. The V gene lost 3 bases and the J gene lost 5 bases, with 14 bases spanning the gap. Germline assignment: CDR1 KGHSH and CDR2 LQKENI.

The chain carries TRBV7-9 and TRBJ2-7; tentatively, D is TRBD1 (6 bases). Germline CDR1 SEHNR, CDR2 FQNEAQ (reference sequence). This CDR3 has 14 residues. Trimming cost V 5 bases and J 9 bases, with 20 bases left between them. CDR3 DNA sequence: TGTGCCAGCAGCCCTCAGGGGTCCCTCGGAACGCAGTACTTC. Translating gives CASSPQGSLGTQYF.

J is TRBJ1-1 and V is TRBV19; D might be TRBD1 (6 bases). In germline, CDR1 is LNHDA, CDR2 SQIVND (reference sequence). The CDR3 spans 14 residues. Trimming removed 6 bases from V and 3 bases from J, with 14 bases in between. The CDR3 region is CASREQGRDTEAFF. DNA of the CDR3: TGTGCCAGTAGAGAACAGGGCCGCGACACTGAAGCTTTCTTT.

This sequence joins TRBV7-6 and TRBJ2-3; 8 bases map to TRBD2. V dropped 5 bases and J dropped 0; count of bases not matched to a gene: 7. The germline V gene has CDR1 SGHVS and CDR2 FNYEAQ. The CDR3 has 16 residues. CDR3 sequence (DNA): TGTGCCAGCAGCCTGATAGCGGGGACTAGCACAGATACGCAGTATTTT. Residues: CASSLIAGTSTDTQYF.

This clone was detected a few times. The chain has TRBV6-5 and TRBJ2-7, with 9 bases lining up with TRBD1. Germline CDR1 MNHEY, CDR2 SVGAGI. V shed 4 bases and J 6 bases; nucleotides not matched to a gene: 7. This CDR3 is 14 amino acids long. The DNA for the CDR3 is TGTGCCAGCAGTTTGAACCGGGACAGGGCCGAGCAGTACTTC. Translated, it gives CASSLNRDRAEQYF.

The chain is built from TRBV11-2 and TRBJ2-1; D not certain. The CDR3 runs to 13 residues. The germline V gene has CDR1 SGHAT and CDR2 FQNNGV. V dropped 3 bases and J dropped 6 bases, with 9 bases sitting between them. The CDR3 sequence is CASSFANPNEQFF. In nucleotides, the CDR3 is TGTGCCAGCAGCTTTGCGAACCCCAATGAGCAGTTCTTC.

The V and J genes are TRBV7-3 and TRBJ2-3; D ambiguous. The germline V and J ends were trimmed by 5 bases and 1 base, with 13 bases remaining between them. The CDR3 totals 15 residues. The germline V gene encodes CDR1 SGHTA and CDR2 FQGTGA. The chain's CDR3 is CASSVLRSGTDTQYF. The CDR3 nucleotides are TGTGCCAGCAGCGTTTTACGTTCGGGCACAGATACGCAGTATTTT.

The chain employs TRBV5-1 and TRBJ2-7, with 9 bases fitting TRBD1. In germline, CDR1 is SGHRS, CDR2 YFSETQ. Unmatched junction bases numbered 6, after V lost 3 bases and J lost 5 bases. CDR3 length: 14 amino acids. The CDR3 DNA reads TGCGCCAGCAGCTCGGGGACAGGGTACAACGAGCAGTACTTC. Translated: CASSSGTGYNEQYF. Full variable domain (remainder filled in from reference TRBV5-1 and TRBJ2-7): KAGVTQTPRYLIKTRGQQVTLSCSPISGHRSVSWYQQTPGQGLQFLFEYFSETQRNKGNFPGRFSGRQFSNSRSEMNVSTLELGDSALYLCASSSGTGYNEQYFGPGTRLTVT.

The V gene is TRBV11-2, the J gene TRBJ2-1; TRBD2 aligns across 9 bases. V shed 5 bases, J shed 9 bases, and the junction held 5 bases outside the gene matches. The germline V gene has CDR1 SGHAT and CDR2 FQNNGV. The CDR3 length is 13 residues. The CDR3 nucleotides read TGTGCCAGCAGCCGGACTAGCGAAGGTGAGCAGTTCTTC. Amino acid sequence: CASSRTSEGEQFF.

This chain links TRBV9 with TRBJ1-3; TRBD1 is a possible D gene (5 bases). Trimming took off 3 bases at V and 3 bases at J, with 10 bases between the two ends. CDR1 and CDR2 (germline): SGDLS, YYNGEE. The CDR3 sequence is 14 residues long. The CDR3, as DNA: TGTGCCAGCAGCGGACAGTCATTTGGAAACACCATATATTTT. It specifies CASSGQSFGNTIYF.

The CDR3 reads CASSFRTGTDTQYF. As DNA, the CDR3 is TGTGCCAGCAGCTTCCGGACAGGCACAGATACGCAGTATTTT. The V gene is TRBV7-2, the J gene TRBJ2-3, with D perhaps matching TRBD1 (6 bases). There are 14 residues in the CDR3. Germline loops: CDR1 SGHTA, CDR2 FQGNSA. Trimming shortened V by 3 bases and J by 1 base, and 8 bases separated the two germline ends.